What follows describes a single T cell receptor (beta chain). These data come from a study of cytomegalovirus exposure and HLA in healthy donors. The PCR had 60 Vbeta and 13 Jbeta primers. The data were produced by immunoSEQ multiplex PCR, yet TCRdb's version contains in-frame clones alone and is incomplete. The repertoire holds 170,000 or so clones, with just under 85% as singletons. This CDR3 region has 14 residues. Per the germline V gene, CDR1 is GTSNPN and CDR2 is SVGIG (reference sequence). V lost 2 bases and J lost 1; bases outside the gene matches: 4. This receptor was taken from a girl under 18 in good health and CMV-seropositive. The chain joins TRBV30 to TRBJ1-1, with 7 bases identical to TRBD1. The sequenced sample consisted of PBMCs. As DNA, the CDR3 is TGTGCCTGGAGTCTTGACAGGGCGAACACTGAAGCTTTCTTT. Translated, it gives CAWSLDRANTEAFF.